These 5 T cell receptor beta chains were sequenced from one sample in a study of post-analysis software for immune sequencing data. These receptors have no identified antigens. Overall study findings and caveats: Patients showed TRBV5-6, TRBV5-1 and TRBV20-1 among a handful of TRBV segments more frequent than in controls.

Incorporated into the TCR beta cDNA libraries were unique molecular identifiers, which served to reduce PCR and sequencing biases. TCRdb ran MiXCR on the PCR reads and lists one entry per CDR3 protein. The table has about half a million distinct CDR3 sequences, about a third seen once. Material for sequencing was blood. These receptors came from a girl aged 2-17 years with multiple sclerosis.

The CDR3 nucleotides are TGTGCCAGCAGTGAATTGGTACAGCCTGAAGCTTTCTTT. Its translation: CASSELVQPEAFF. The J gene is TRBJ1-1, the V gene TRBV6-1; no firm D call. Germline V gene data show CDR1 as MNHNS and CDR2 as SASEGT. The V end was cut by 2 bases, the J end by 6 bases, with 10 bases between. CDR3 size: 13 residues.

This clonotype was observed a handful of times. The chain employs TRBV6-5 and TRBJ1-5; maybe TRBD1 (5 bases). Germline lookup yields CDR1 MNHEY and CDR2 SVGAGI. V was pared by 2 bases and J by 14 bases, with 10 bases between. CDR3 length equals 11 residues. CDR3 coding DNA: TGTGCCAGCAGTTACGGGGGGAGCGAGCATTTT. The encoded protein is CASSYGGSEHF.

This clonotype was seen a few times. The V gene is TRBV4-1, the J gene TRBJ2-1; 11 positions match TRBD2. Germline lookup yields CDR1 MGHRA and CDR2 YSYEKL. This CDR3 has 17 amino acids. J was trimmed by 5 bases and V by 5 bases; bases with no gene match: 11. CDR3 nucleotide sequence: TGCGCCAGCAGCTCCCTAGCGGGGGGCGGGGGGGACAATGAGCAGTTCTTC. Its translation is CASSSLAGGGGDNEQFF.

This clonotype was counted a few times. V and J are TRBV28 and TRBJ2-3, with 8 bases aligning to TRBD2. This CDR3 has 16 amino acids. CDR1 is MDHEN, CDR2 SYDVKM, per germline. Trimming cost V 6 bases and J 0 bases; bases outside gene matches: 8. The CDR3 reads CASSLLGGGSTDTQYF. CDR3 DNA: TGTGCCAGCAGCTTACTTGGCGGGGGGAGCACAGATACGCAGTATTTT.

The chain combines TRBV6-1 with TRBJ2-1; 11 nucleotides align to TRBD2. Germline CDR1 MNHNS, CDR2 SASEGT. The CDR3 runs to 13 residues. Losses at the gene ends were 7 bases for V and 9 bases for J; bases not matched to a gene: 5. CDR3 sequence: CASIGLAGFEQFF. CDR3 in DNA: TGTGCCAGCATCGGACTAGCGGGTTTTGAGCAGTTCTTC.